This T cell receptor beta chain was sequenced in a study of T cell repertoires in cytomegalovirus infection. Many counts were recorded for this clonotype. What it binds is unknown. This CDR3 is built from 13 residues. CDR1 and CDR2 (germline): SGHTA, FQGNSA. The V gene end was trimmed by 4 bases and the J gene end by 5 bases; junction bases not matched to a gene: 4. TCRdb fed the reads into MiXCR, producing one record per CDR3 protein. The profile shows 250,000 to 400,000 distinct CDR3 sequences, roughly 25% of them singletons. The V call is TRBV7-2, the J call TRBJ1-1; 7 nucleotides match TRBD1. The sequenced sample was cultured PBMCs, obtained from culture after CMV antigen stimulation. The sequence derives from a human donor in good health (CMV status not recorded). Some clones in this sample may be carry-over from other donors' samples. Here the CDR3 reads CASSSQQGTEAFF. CDR3 in DNA: TGTGCCAGCAGCTCCCAACAGGGGACTGAAGCTTTCTTT.